Sequencing of this T cell receptor beta chain was carried out in a study of cytomegalovirus exposure and HLA in healthy donors. Overall study findings and caveats: Most likely, a cluster of highly shared sequence variants arose as a sequencing artifact.

PCR involved 60 Vbeta and 13 Jbeta primers. The protocol was immunoSEQ multiplex PCR, while the TCRdb copy is restricted to in-frame clones and leaves out a portion. The sample lists over 110,000 clones, 70% to 85% occurring once. In germline, CDR1 is MNHEY, CDR2 SMNVEV (reference sequence). With 3 bases removed from V and 5 bases from J, the gap between germline ends came to 8 bases. The CDR3 totals 13 residues. About this clone: Its antigen is not identified. Other DNA sequences in this specimen translate into the identical CDR3.

The specimen sequenced was PBMCs. The receptor was isolated from a male donor in good health and CMV-seronegative. The chain combines TRBV27 with TRBJ2-1, with a tentative D call TRBD2 (5 bases). The CDR3 DNA sequence: TGTGCCAGCAGTTTGAGCGGTCACAATGAGCAGTTCTTC. Translation gives CASSLSGHNEQFF.